This T cell receptor (beta chain) originates from a study of Tregs in tolerant kidney transplant recipients. The CDR3 has 12 residues. The V segment lost 0 bases and the J segment 11 bases; nucleotides outside the gene matches: 3. Germline V gene sequence: CDR1 SGHTS, CDR2 YDEGEE. Generated by immunoSEQ multiplex PCR, the TCRdb table keeps only in-frame clones and is missing some. This sample has 110,000 or so clones, with 85% to 90% found just once. Turning to this clone: As yet, its antigen is unknown.

Whole-study findings and limits: Donor-specific Treg expansion exceeded global Treg expansion in tolerant patients, suggesting antigen drive. Some patients' samples used different primers over time, so nucleotide sequences weren't comparable.

The sequence derives from a human donor who received a combined kidney and bone marrow transplant. Sequenced here: CD4+ T cells from blood, sampled before the transplant. V and J are TRBV5-8 and TRBJ1-1, with TRBD1 matching 8 bases. CDR3 DNA: TGTGCCAGCAGCTTGGGAGACAGGGGCGCTTTCTTT. Residues: CASSLGDRGAFF.